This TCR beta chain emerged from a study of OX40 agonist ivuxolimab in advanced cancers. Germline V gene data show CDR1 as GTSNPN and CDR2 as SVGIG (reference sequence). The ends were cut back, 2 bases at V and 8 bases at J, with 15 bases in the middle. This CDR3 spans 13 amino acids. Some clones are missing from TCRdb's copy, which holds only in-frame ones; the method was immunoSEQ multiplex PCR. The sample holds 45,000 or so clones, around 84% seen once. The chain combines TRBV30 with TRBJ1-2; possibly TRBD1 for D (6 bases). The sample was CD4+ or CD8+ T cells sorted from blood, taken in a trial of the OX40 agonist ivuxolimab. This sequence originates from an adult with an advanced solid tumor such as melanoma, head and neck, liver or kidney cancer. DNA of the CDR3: TGTGCCTGGAGTCTAGGAGGGGGGCTCGGCTACACCTTC. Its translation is CAWSLGGGLGYTF. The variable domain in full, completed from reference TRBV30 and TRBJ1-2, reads SQTIHQWPATLVQPVGSPLSLECTVEGTSNPNLYWYRQAAGRGLQLLFYSVGIGQISSEVPQNLSASRPQDRQFILSSKKLLLSDSGFYLCAWSLGGGLGYTFGSGTRLTVV.